This is a list of T cell receptor beta chains from one sample in a study of Ad26.COV2.S vaccination and SARS-CoV-2 variants. Generated by immunoSEQ multiplex PCR, the TCRdb table keeps only in-frame clones and is missing some. The sample consists of roughly 450,000 clones, 75% to 95% of them appearing once. The sample consisted of peripheral blood, taken in a trial of Ad26.COV2.S vaccine versus placebo. These receptors came from a person aged 18-60 years who received the Ad26.COV2.S COVID-19 vaccine or a placebo. CDR3s include the opening cysteine and the closing phenylalanine or tryptophan. A D gene is named only where the DNA matches it firmly. Only part of the rows carry a size: once, few, many, or a class if the clone is expanded.

.	TRBV11-2	.	TRBJ1-1	CASSLLVRDRNTEAFF	TGTGCCAGCAGCTTATTGGTCCGTGATAGGAACACTGAAGCTTTCTTT
TRBD1	TRBV27	.	TRBJ1-2	CASSYHTGGRNSGYTF	TGTGCCAGCAGTTATCACACAGGGGGCAGGAACAGTGGCTACACCTTC
.	TRBV4-3	.	TRBJ2-7	CASSPGAAYEQYF	TGCGCCAGCAGCCCGGGCGCGGCGTACGAGCAGTACTTC
TRBD2	TRBV3-1/TRBV3-2	.	TRBJ2-3	CASSPRLAGEEDTQYF	TGTGCCAGCAGCCCCCGACTAGCGGGAGAAGAAGATACGCAGTATTTT
TRBD1	TRBV12-3/TRBV12-4	.	TRBJ1-1	CASSLTGATEAFF	TGTGCCAGCAGTTTGACAGGGGCCACTGAAGCTTTCTTT
.	TRBV28	.	TRBJ1-1	CASSIPGQIMAFF	TGTGCCAGCAGTATACCAGGACAGATCATGGCTTTCTTT
TRBD1	TRBV5-1	.	TRBJ2-2	CASSLEQGAYAGELFF	TGCGCCAGCAGCTTGGAACAGGGGGCTTATGCCGGGGAGCTGTTTTTT
TRBD2	TRBV27	.	TRBJ2-7	CASSLNGGSSGLEKPGLAIYEQYF	TGTGCCAGCAGTTTAAATGGCGGTTCCTCGGGGCTTGAAAAACCGGGACTAGCTATCTACGAGCAGTACTTC
TRBD2	TRBV5-1	.	TRBJ2-3	CASRTSGSVDTQYF	TGCGCCAGCAGGACTAGCGGGAGTGTAGATACGCAGTATTTT
.	TRBV4-1	.	TRBJ2-1	CASSQDLRLARPYNEQFF	TGCGCCAGCAGCCAAGATCTTAGGCTAGCGCGACCCTACAATGAGCAGTTCTTC
.	TRBV6-1	once	TRBJ2-5	CASSEAGGFGETQYF	TGTGCCAGCAGTGAAGCTGGGGGGTTTGGAGAGACCCAGTACTTC
.	TRBV12-3/TRBV12-4	.	TRBJ2-5	CASTPGTQETQYF	TGTGCCAGCACCCCCGGGACCCAAGAGACCCAGTACTTC
.	TRBV27	.	TRBJ1-5	CASSFSNQPQHF	TGTGCCAGCAGTTTTAGCAATCAGCCCCAGCATTTT
.	TRBV30	.	TRBJ1-1	CAWMVFHRAGTEAFF	TGTGCCTGGATGGTCTTCCACAGGGCGGGAACTGAAGCTTTCTTT
TRBD2	TRBV5-1	.	TRBJ2-3	CASSSPHPGLAVSDTQYF	TGCGCCAGCAGCTCCCCACACCCGGGACTAGCGGTATCAGATACGCAGTATTTT
.	TRBV25-1	.	TRBJ2-3	CASSNLAGGTDTQYF	TGTGCCAGCAGTAATTTGGCGGGCGGGACAGATACGCAGTATTTT
.	TRBV5-1	.	TRBJ2-1	CASSLPDGSYNEQFF	TGCGCCAGCAGCTTGCCGGATGGCTCCTACAATGAGCAGTTCTTC
.	TRBV19	.	TRBJ2-6	CASITWSAGANVLTF	TGTGCCAGTATCACTTGGAGTGCTGGGGCCAACGTCCTGACTTTC
.	TRBV29-1	.	TRBJ2-5	CSVDAGTAEETQYF	TGCAGCGTCGACGCCGGGACCGCAGAAGAGACCCAGTACTTC
.	TRBV28	.	TRBJ2-1	CASSLGTPWIGDEQFF	TGTGCCAGCAGTTTAGGCACCCCTTGGATCGGCGATGAGCAGTTCTTC
TRBD2	TRBV7-9	.	TRBJ2-2	CASSPRLATGELFF	TGTGCCAGCAGCCCCCGACTAGCTACCGGGGAGCTGTTTTTT
.	TRBV7-9	.	TRBJ2-3	CASSLGEMRGTDTQYF	TGTGCCAGCAGCTTAGGGGAGATGCGGGGCACAGATACGCAGTATTTT
TRBD1	TRBV3-1/TRBV3-2	.	TRBJ1-2	CASSQWTGGKRGYTF	TGTGCCAGCAGCCAGTGGACAGGGGGGAAGCGGGGCTACACCTTC
TRBD2	TRBV4-3	.	TRBJ2-1	CASSQDVTSGRYNEQFF	TGCGCCAGCAGCCAAGATGTGACTAGCGGGAGGTACAATGAGCAGTTCTTC
TRBD2	TRBV9	once	TRBJ2-1	CASSYERGPYNEQFF	TGTGCCAGCAGCTATGAGCGGGGCCCTTACAATGAGCAGTTCTTC
TRBD2	TRBV7-2	.	TRBJ2-3	CASSRTAAGSSTDTQYF	TGTGCCAGCAGCCGCACTGCAGCGGGATCTAGCACAGATACGCAGTATTTT
.	TRBV4-3	.	TRBJ1-5	CASSQGTNQPQHF	TGCGCCAGCAGCCAAGGCACCAATCAGCCCCAGCATTTT
.	TRBV18	.	TRBJ2-5	CASSPQGAETQYF	TGTGCCAGCTCACCACAGGGAGCGGAGACCCAGTACTTC
TRBD1	TRBV29-1	.	TRBJ1-1	CSVEDRQGDVEAFF	TGCAGCGTTGAAGATCGCCAGGGGGATGTTGAAGCTTTCTTT
.	TRBV2	once	TRBJ2-7	CASSEEATAFYEQYF	TGTGCCAGCAGTGAAGAGGCTACTGCCTTTTACGAGCAGTACTTC
TRBD2	TRBV29-1	.	TRBJ2-5	CSASGTSGNQETQYF	TGCAGCGCCTCCGGGACTAGCGGAAACCAAGAGACCCAGTACTTC
.	TRBV5-1	.	TRBJ2-1	CASSLADVGNEQFF	TGCGCCAGCAGCTTGGCGGACGTGGGGAATGAGCAGTTCTTC
.	TRBV19	.	TRBJ2-7	CASSMGTETYEQYF	TGTGCCAGTAGTATGGGGACTGAGACCTACGAGCAGTACTTC
.	TRBV11-3	.	TRBJ2-5	CASSFESETQYF	TGTGCCAGCAGCTTTGAGAGTGAGACCCAGTACTTC
TRBD2	TRBV10-3	.	TRBJ2-7	CAISPGLAGPEQYF	TGTGCCATCAGTCCGGGACTAGCGGGACCCGAGCAGTACTTC
.	TRBV20-1	.	TRBJ2-4	CSASLSVFGKNIQYF	TGCAGTGCTAGTTTATCCGTCTTTGGCAAAAACATTCAGTACTTC
.	TRBV24-1	.	TRBJ1-6	CATSLALGSPLHF	TGTGCCACCAGTCTTGCTCTCGGGTCACCCCTCCACTTT
.	TRBV5-8	.	TRBJ2-1	CASSTQFNEQFF	TGTGCCAGCAGCACACAATTCAATGAGCAGTTCTTC
.	TRBV9	.	TRBJ2-1	CASSDGGGQTYNEQFF	TGTGCCAGCAGCGACGGGGGAGGACAGACATACAATGAGCAGTTCTTC
.	TRBV24-1	.	TRBJ1-2	CATSDEGTGYTF	TGTGCCACCAGTGATGAGGGTACTGGCTACACCTTC
.	TRBV5-5	.	TRBJ2-3	CASGTPTSPDTQYF	TGTGCCAGCGGCACCCCTACTTCCCCAGATACGCAGTATTTT
.	TRBV7-8	.	TRBJ2-7	CASSPLPRSVYYEQYF	TGTGCCAGCAGCCCTCTCCCTCGTTCGGTATACTACGAGCAGTACTTC
.	TRBV9	once	TRBJ2-7	CASSPGVSSYEQYF	TGTGCCAGCAGCCCGGGGGTTAGCTCCTACGAGCAGTACTTC
.	TRBV6-6	.	TRBJ2-3	CASKGRGTDTQYF	TGTGCCAGCAAGGGAAGGGGCACAGATACGCAGTATTTT
TRBD2	TRBV10-1	.	TRBJ2-1	CASSESDLLAGGPNEQFF	TGCGCCAGCAGTGAGTCAGACCTTCTAGCGGGAGGCCCTAATGAGCAGTTCTTC
TRBD2	TRBV6-6	.	TRBJ2-1	CASSYSPGGRARQFF	TGTGCCAGCAGTTACTCGCCGGGCGGGAGGGCTCGGCAGTTCTTC
.	TRBV19	.	TRBJ2-1	CASSDRDSSYNEQFF	TGTGCCAGTAGTGACCGGGACTCATCCTACAATGAGCAGTTCTTC
.	TRBV5-6	.	TRBJ1-6	CASSYRRGFPGSPLHF	TGTGCCAGCAGCTATCGCCGGGGCTTTCCAGGTTCACCCCTCCACTTT
TRBD1	TRBV6-6	.	TRBJ2-3	CASSPLPRTGALDTQYF	TGTGCCAGCAGTCCTCTCCCGAGGACAGGGGCCCTAGATACGCAGTATTTT
.	TRBV5-1	.	TRBJ1-2	CASSLVDRPYGYTF	TGCGCCAGCAGCCTGGTTGACAGGCCCTATGGCTACACCTTC
TRBD2	TRBV5-4	.	TRBJ2-1	CASSLGTSGDYNEQFF	TGTGCCAGCAGCTTGGGGACTAGCGGAGACTACAATGAGCAGTTCTTC
.	TRBV19	.	TRBJ2-1	CASRPGGTYEQFF	TGTGCCAGTAGGCCAGGTGGAACCTATGAGCAGTTCTTC
.	TRBV18	.	TRBJ1-2	CASSPEGGYGYTF	TGTGCCAGCTCACCTGAAGGGGGGTATGGCTACACCTTC
TRBD2	TRBV29-1	.	TRBJ2-7	CSAGTSGGYEQYF	TGCAGCGCTGGGACTAGCGGGGGGTACGAGCAGTACTTC
TRBD2	TRBV6-5	.	TRBJ2-2	CASHRLAGNTGELFF	TGTGCCAGCCACCGACTAGCGGGAAACACCGGGGAGCTGTTTTTT
TRBD2	TRBV3-1/TRBV3-2	.	TRBJ2-1	CASSPITGGRDEQFF	TGTGCCAGCAGCCCGATCACCGGGGGGAGGGATGAGCAGTTCTTC
TRBD2	TRBV6-5	.	TRBJ2-5	CASSYSSVDGRETQYF	TGTGCCAGCAGTTACTCGAGTGTCGACGGGAGGGAGACCCAGTACTTC
.	TRBV24-1	.	TRBJ1-5	CATSEPNQPQHF	TGTGCCACCAGTGAACCCAATCAGCCCCAGCATTTT
TRBD1	TRBV6-4	.	TRBJ2-2	CASSPGGQGGNTGELFF	TGTGCCAGCAGTCCCGGGGGACAGGGCGGTAACACCGGGGAGCTGTTTTTT
.	TRBV5-4	once	TRBJ1-3	CASSLARAPGNTIYF	TGTGCCAGCAGCTTGGCCCGGGCACCTGGAAACACCATATATTTT